The rows below give T cell receptor beta chains drawn from one sample of a study of CD8 T cells in ankylosing spondylitis. Via MiXCR, TCRdb re-called the 5' RACE reads, giving one row per CDR3 protein. The data contain about 220,000 distinct CDR3 sequences, just under 7.5% of them singletons. The sample was blood, either unsorted or a sorted T cell fraction (not recorded which). The origin of the receptors is a male donor with ankylosing spondylitis. CDR3s include the opening cysteine and the closing phenylalanine or tryptophan. D genes are given only for firm matches. A clone size is listed for some rows: how often the clone was seen (once, few, many), or a class if it is expanded.

j_gene,abundance,d_gene,v_gene,CDR3aa,CDR3nt
TRBJ2-3,many,TRBD2,TRBV5-1,CASSLGLAGGISYEDTQYF,TGCGCCAGCAGCTTGGGACTAGCGGGAGGAATTTCTTATGAGGATACGCAGTATTTT
TRBJ2-7,many,-,TRBV7-9,CASSSRDKGPLEQYF,TGTGCCAGCAGCTCCCGGGACAAGGGGCCCTTGGAGCAGTACTTC
TRBJ2-5,many,-,TRBV5-6,CASSTQGSETQYF,TGTGCCAGCAGCACACAGGGATCGGAGACCCAGTACTTC
TRBJ2-5,many,TRBD1,TRBV6-1,CASSQRYMNEGANGPRETQYF,TGTGCCAGCAGTCAACGCTATATGAATGAGGGGGCAAACGGTCCTAGAGAGACCCAGTACTTC
TRBJ2-7,few,-,TRBV7-9,CASSLVGVSNYEQYF,TGTGCCAGCAGCTTAGTTGGAGTCAGTAACTACGAGCAGTACTTC
TRBJ1-4,many,-,TRBV28,CASSLWRGSPPTNEKLFF,TGTGCCAGCAGTTTATGGAGGGGATCCCCCCCAACTAATGAAAAACTGTTTTTT
TRBJ2-6,-,-,TRBV7-2,CASSFGGPSGANVLTF,TGTGCCAGCAGCTTCGGAGGACCCTCGGGGGCCAACGTCCTGACTTTC
TRBJ1-6,few,-,TRBV6-2/TRBV6-3,CASSYVRDSPLHF,TGTGCCAGCAGTTACGTCCGCGATTCACCCCTCCACTTT
TRBJ2-3,many,-,TRBV27,CASSSPNQRGGTDTQYF,TGTGCCAGCAGTTCCCCAAACCAGAGGGGGGGGACAGATACGCAGTATTTT
TRBJ1-5,-,-,TRBV20-1,CSALRRRVNQPQHF,TGCAGTGCTCTCCGGCGAAGGGTAAATCAGCCCCAGCATTTT
TRBJ2-7,many,TRBD2,TRBV5-1,CASSLEPGLAGDEQYF,TGCGCCAGCAGCTTGGAGCCGGGACTAGCGGGAGACGAGCAGTACTTC
TRBJ2-1,-,-,TRBV7-9,CATRGVFISNEQFF,TGTGCCACCCGAGGGGTCTTTATTTCCAATGAGCAGTTCTTC
TRBJ2-6,-,-,TRBV11-1,CASRHSRGQASGANVLTF,TGTGCCAGCAGACATTCACGGGGACAAGCCTCTGGGGCCAACGTCCTGACTTTC
TRBJ2-5,many,TRBD1,TRBV4-3,CASSFQDRGRETQYF,TGCGCCAGCAGCTTTCAGGACAGGGGGCGTGAGACCCAGTACTTC
TRBJ2-7,many,-,TRBV10-3,CAIKLDGSSYEQYF,TGTGCCATCAAGCTGGACGGGAGCTCCTACGAGCAGTACTTC
TRBJ1-1,many,-,TRBV9,CASSVRQFSNTEAFF,TGTGCCAGCAGCGTACGACAGTTCTCGAACACTGAAGCTTTCTTT
TRBJ1-5,-,-,TRBV11-2,CASSSGGANQPQHF,TGTGCCAGCAGCTCGGGGGGGGCCAATCAGCCCCAGCATTTT
TRBJ2-2,many,-,TRBV12-3/TRBV12-4,CASSSLGAGAFTGELFF,TGTGCCAGCAGTTCCCTCGGGGCGGGGGCTTTTACCGGGGAGCTGTTTTTT
TRBJ1-2,few,-,TRBV6-5,CASSYSTDSHYGYTF,TGTGCCAGCAGTTACTCGACGGACAGCCACTATGGCTACACCTTC
TRBJ1-2,many,-,TRBV5-5,CASTTGDITATNYGYTF,TGTGCCAGCACCACGGGGGACATCACAGCTACTAACTATGGCTACACCTTC
TRBJ2-7,many,-,TRBV27,CASSPGRTYEQYF,TGTGCCAGCAGCCCGGGACGGACCTACGAGCAGTACTTC
TRBJ2-1,many,TRBD2,TRBV5-1,CASSLRSGVNNEQFF,TGCGCCAGCAGCTTGAGGAGCGGGGTAAACAATGAGCAGTTCTTC
TRBJ2-5,many,-,TRBV10-3,CAISLEGGKETQYF,TGTGCCATCAGTTTAGAAGGGGGAAAAGAGACCCAGTACTTC
TRBJ2-7,many,-,TRBV7-8,CASSLVYRPTYEQYF,TGTGCCAGCAGCTTAGTGTACAGGCCAACCTACGAGCAGTACTTC
TRBJ2-7,many,-,TRBV7-9,CASSVLGDEQYF,TGTGCCAGCAGCGTGCTAGGTGACGAGCAGTACTTC
TRBJ2-3,many,-,TRBV4-2,CASSQKKRTDTQYF,TGTGCCAGCAGCCAGAAGAAACGTACAGATACGCAGTATTTT
TRBJ2-7,many,-,TRBV5-1,CASSSGHQGYEQYF,TGCGCCAGCAGCTCAGGACATCAGGGCTACGAGCAGTACTTC
TRBJ2-1,many,-,TRBV4-2,CASSHAAKYNEQFF,TGTGCCAGCAGCCATGCCGCGAAATACAATGAGCAGTTCTTC
TRBJ1-2,many,-,TRBV20-1,CSARDDDLYGYTF,TGCAGTGCTAGAGACGATGATCTTTATGGCTACACCTTC
TRBJ1-1,many,-,TRBV6-1,CASSPLGQF,TGTGCCAGCAGTCCTCTAGGACAGTTT
TRBJ1-4,-,-,TRBV7-9,CASTPDEKLFF,TGTGCCAGCACCCCGGATGAAAAACTGTTTTTT
TRBJ2-7,many,TRBD2,TRBV27,CASSSGLAGISYEQYF,TGTGCCAGCAGTTCGGGACTAGCGGGTATATCCTACGAGCAGTACTTC
TRBJ1-2,many,-,TRBV4-3,CASSQGENLYGYTF,TGCGCCAGCAGCCAGGGAGAGAATCTCTATGGCTACACCTTC
TRBJ2-7,many,TRBD2,TRBV28,CASSSGLAPEQYF,TGTGCCAGCAGTTCGGGACTAGCCCCCGAGCAGTACTTC
TRBJ1-5,few,-,TRBV5-6,CASSSRPGRNQPQHF,TGTGCCAGCAGCTCGAGGCCAGGCCGTAATCAGCCCCAGCATTTT
TRBJ2-7,few,-,TRBV9,CASSVGGGLLYEQYF,TGTGCCAGCAGCGTAGGGGGGGGGCTTCTCTACGAGCAGTACTTC
TRBJ2-1,many,TRBD2,TRBV4-2,CASSLPLAGVNEQFF,TGTGCCAGCAGCCTCCCCCTAGCGGGGGTGAATGAGCAGTTCTTC
TRBJ1-5,many,-,TRBV27,CASRDRNSQPQHF,TGTGCCAGCAGAGACAGGAATAGTCAGCCCCAGCATTTT
TRBJ2-1,many,TRBD1,TRBV7-9,CASSFRIGQGLYNEQFF,TGTGCCAGCAGCTTTCGGATTGGACAGGGCCTATACAATGAGCAGTTCTTC
TRBJ2-1,many,-,TRBV29-1,CSAPALTLNEQFF,TGCAGCGCCCCCGCTTTAACTCTCAATGAGCAGTTCTTC
TRBJ2-1,many,TRBD2,TRBV4-3,CASGGGDEQFF,TGCGCCAGCGGGGGGGGGGATGAGCAGTTCTTC
TRBJ2-1,-,-,TRBV7-9,CASSPARGGLPNEQFF,TGTGCCAGCAGCCCTGCGAGGGGGGGGCTACCTAATGAGCAGTTCTTC
TRBJ2-1,-,TRBD2,TRBV6-2/TRBV6-3,CASSPLAGGPIEQFF,TGTGCCAGCAGTCCCTTAGCGGGAGGGCCAATTGAGCAGTTCTTC
TRBJ2-7,many,-,TRBV28,CASNLRVTHLQQYF,TGTGCCAGCAACCTCCGGGTCACCCACCTCCAGCAGTACTTC
TRBJ2-7,many,-,TRBV28,CASSWGLDRMYF,TGTGCCAGCAGTTGGGGATTGGACAGAATGTACTTC
TRBJ1-2,-,-,TRBV7-8,CASSLKIIRSFNYGYTF,TGTGCCAGCAGCTTAAAAATTATCCGTTCTTTTAACTATGGCTACACCTTC
TRBJ2-1,many,-,TRBV28,CASSLRGRAYNEQFF,TGTGCCAGCAGCCTACGGGGAAGAGCCTACAATGAGCAGTTCTTC
TRBJ1-2,many,TRBD1,TRBV29-1,CSVTDRENGYTF,TGCAGCGTCACGGACAGGGAAAATGGCTACACCTTC
TRBJ1-5,many,-,TRBV5-5,CASSWAGGYSNQPQHF,TGTGCCAGCAGCTGGGCAGGAGGTTATAGCAATCAGCCCCAGCATTTT
TRBJ2-7,few,-,TRBV20-1,CSGGEMGKSYEQYF,TGCAGTGGGGGAGAAATGGGAAAGTCTTACGAGCAGTACTTC
TRBJ2-1,many,TRBD2,TRBV28,CASSFGGGRLYNEQFF,TGTGCCAGCAGTTTCGGTGGCGGGAGGCTCTACAATGAGCAGTTCTTC
TRBJ2-3,-,-,TRBV18,CASSPPEDADTQYF,TGTGCCAGCTCACCCCCTGAGGACGCAGATACGCAGTATTTT
TRBJ1-5,many,TRBD1,TRBV27,CASSLGSRTGGRQPQHF,TGTGCCAGCAGTTTAGGTTCCCGGACAGGGGGACGACAGCCCCAGCATTTT
TRBJ2-6,-,-,TRBV7-9,CASSLVGISGANVLTF,TGTGCCAGCAGCTTAGTTGGGATCTCTGGGGCCAACGTCCTGACTTTC